One and the same sample provided the 26 T cell receptor beta chains below, sequenced in a study of cytomegalovirus exposure and HLA in healthy donors. Researchers ran the PCR with 60 Vbeta and 13 Jbeta primers. Using immunoSEQ multiplex PCR, the repertoire was profiled, and TCRdb retains in-frame clones only, with some absent. This sample has about 100,000 clones, with roughly three quarters found just once. The source material was PBMCs. Receptors were obtained from a woman between 50 and 59 years old in good health and CMV-seropositive.

This chain connects TRBV10-3 to TRBJ2-2; TRBD2 aligns across 8 bases. Germline V lookup: CDR1 ENHRY, CDR2 SYGVKD. The CDR3 contains 13 residues. The junction had 5 bases not matched to a gene; V was cut back by 7 bases and J by 7 bases. The CDR3 DNA follows: TGTGCCATCATGCGGGAGGCGAGCGGGGAGCTGTTTTTT. This gives the protein CAIMREASGELFF.

The chain uses TRBV9 and TRBJ1-2; a weak D match, TRBD1 (5 bases). Trimming cost V 0 bases and J 8 bases, with 8 bases left between them. The CDR3 has 12 residues. Germline CDR1 reads SGDLS; CDR2 reads YYNGEE. Here the CDR3 DNA reads TGTGCCAGCAGCGTAGGGGGGGGAGGCTACACCTTC. Its protein product is CASSVGGGGYTF.

Notes on this clone: A junction boundary mismatches the germline segment, possibly from a read error. The V call is TRBV7-9, the J call TRBJ2-5, with TRBD2 identical over 15 bases. Germline V gene data show CDR1 as SEHNR and CDR2 as FQNEAQ (reference sequence). CDR3 length: 17 residues. The CDR3 loop reads CSSRNAGLAGGRETQYF. The DNA of the CDR3 is TGTTCCAGCAGGAATGCCGGACTAGCGGGGGGGCGCGAGACCCAGTACTTC.

The chain has TRBV7-8 and TRBJ2-7, with D possibly being TRBD2 (5 bases). Trimming pared 4 bases from V and 2 bases from J, leaving 21 bases between. The CDR3 contains 17 residues. CDR1 SGHVS and CDR2 FQNEAQ come from the germline V gene. CDR3 bases: TGTGCCAGCAGCTCCCCGGAGGCGGGTACCGATACCTACGAGCAGTACTTC. This sequence encodes CASSSPEAGTDTYEQYF.

V usage is TRBV11-2 and J usage is TRBJ2-7, with TRBD1 matching over 7 bases. Germline V gene lookup returns CDR1 SGHAT and CDR2 FQNNGV. The trim removed 5 bases at V and 1 base at J, leaving 17 bases unmatched. The CDR3 loop spans 18 amino acids. The CDR3 DNA follows: TGTGCCAGCAGCCCGGGACAGTTTCTACAAGTTGGGTCCTACGAGCAGTACTTC. This translates into CASSPGQFLQVGSYEQYF. The variable domain in full, completed from reference TRBV11-2 and TRBJ2-7, reads EAGVAQSPRYKIIEKRQSVAFWCNPISGHATLYWYQQILGQGPKLLIQFQNNGVVDDSQLPKDRFSAERLKGVDSTLKIQPAKLEDSAVYLCASSPGQFLQVGSYEQYFGPGTRLTVT.

The J gene is TRBJ1-2, the V gene TRBV14; no definite D call. Trimming took 0 bases from V and 2 from J, leaving 7 bases between them. This CDR3 comprises 14 residues. CDR1 and CDR2 (germline): SGHDN, FVKESK. In nucleotides, the CDR3 is TGTGCCAGCAGCCAAGAAAGGAGCAACTATGGCTACACCTTC. Residues: CASSQERSNYGYTF. The full variable domain, with the rest looked up from reference TRBV14 and TRBJ1-2, is EAGVTQFPSHSVIEKGQTVTLRCDPISGHDNLYWYRRVMGKEIKFLLHFVKESKQDESGMPNNRFLAERTGGTYSTLKVQPAELEDSGVYFCASSQERSNYGYTFGSGTRLTVV.

The chain combines TRBV11-3 with TRBJ1-2; tentatively, D is TRBD1 (6 bases). The germline CDR1 and CDR2 sequences are SGHNT and YENEEA. Trimming took 5 bases from V and 8 from J, leaving 15 bases between them. This CDR3 has 13 residues. In DNA form, the CDR3 reads TGTGCCAGCAGCGATACCCAGGGGCAAGGCTACACCTTC. Protein sequence: CASSDTQGQGYTF.

The chain uses TRBV21-1 and TRBJ1-1; the D segment call TRBD1 is taken from the table without a DNA check. TRBV21-1 is a pseudogene. The CDR3 contains 18 residues. Here the CDR3 reads CASSKSPEDRRGDTEAFF. The CDR3 DNA reads as TGTGCCAGCAGCAAATCCCCCGAGGACAGGCGAGGGGACACTGAAGCTTTCTTT.

This sequence joins TRBV9 and TRBJ2-7; possible D gene TRBD2, 6 bases. Trimming took off 3 bases at V and 0 bases at J, with 13 bases between the two ends. Germline V gives CDR1 SGDLS, CDR2 YYNGEE. The CDR3 extends over 15 amino acids. The CDR3 is CASSAAGTSSYEQYF. The CDR3 nucleotides are TGTGCCAGCAGCGCCGCGGGGACGAGCTCCTACGAGCAGTACTTC.

A few counts support this clone. This chain links TRBV11-3 with TRBJ2-2; TRBD1 might be the D (5 bases). This CDR3 comprises 15 residues. Germline V gives CDR1 SGHNT, CDR2 YENEEA. V lost 1 base and J lost 5, with 11 bases in between. The CDR3: CASSLAQGQTGELFF. CDR3 nucleotides: TGTGCCAGCAGCTTAGCCCAGGGTCAGACCGGGGAGCTGTTTTTT.

The chain is built from TRBV5-1 and TRBJ1-2; D gene ambiguous. Looked up from germline, CDR1 is SGHRS and CDR2 is YFSETQ. V lost 0 bases and J lost 6, with 12 bases in between. The CDR3 is made up of 14 amino acids. Here the CDR3 reads CASSLERRVDGYTF. CDR3 bases: TGCGCCAGCAGCTTGGAAAGGAGGGTGGATGGCTACACCTTC. Variable domain in full (rest from reference TRBV5-1 and TRBJ1-2): KAGVTQTPRYLIKTRGQQVTLSCSPISGHRSVSWYQQTPGQGLQFLFEYFSETQRNKGNFPGRFSGRQFSNSRSEMNVSTLELGDSALYLCASSLERRVDGYTFGSGTRLTVV.

The V call is TRBV27, the J call TRBJ2-1; 9 nucleotides agree with TRBD1. Germline-derived CDR1 and CDR2 are MNHEY and SMNVEV (reference sequence). V lost 5 bases and J lost 7; bases outside the gene matches: 15. This CDR3 is built from 17 residues. The DNA of the CDR3 is TGTGCCAGCAGTCAGCGCTCTTTTGGACAGGGGAGGAATGAGCAGTTCTTC. Translating it yields CASSQRSFGQGRNEQFF.

This chain connects TRBV5-5 to TRBJ1-2; 8 nucleotides line up with TRBD1. V trimming: 4 bases; J trimming: 5 bases; junction bases outside the gene matches: 7. Germline V lookup: CDR1 SGHKS, CDR2 YYEKEE (reference sequence). The length of the CDR3 is 14 residues. The CDR3 is CASSPGQATYGYTF. As DNA, the CDR3 is TGTGCCAGCAGCCCGGGACAGGCCACATATGGCTACACCTTC.

This clone turned up a few times. The V call is TRBV18, the J call TRBJ1-5; a possible D gene is TRBD1 (6 bases). V was shortened by 3 bases and J by 6 bases, with 15 bases between the two germline ends. This CDR3 region has 15 residues. Germline CDR1 KGHSH, CDR2 LQKENI. The DNA for the CDR3 is TGTGCCAGCTCACCCGGGACATATCTCGGTCAGCCCCAGCATTTT. Amino acid sequence: CASSPGTYLGQPQHF.

V is TRBV30 and J is TRBJ1-1; 9 nucleotides align to TRBD1. The trim removed 5 bases at V and 5 bases at J, leaving 6 bases unmatched. CDR3 size: 13 residues. Germline V lookup: CDR1 GTSNPN, CDR2 SVGIG (reference sequence). CDR3 sequence: CAWGQGQETEAFF. DNA of the CDR3: TGTGCCTGGGGACAGGGGCAAGAGACTGAAGCTTTCTTT.

This rearrangement joins TRBV5-6 to TRBJ1-2, with 11 positions matching TRBD1. This CDR3 region has 17 residues. CDR1 and CDR2 (germline): SGHDT, YYEEEE. Unmatched junction bases numbered 10, after V lost 0 bases and J lost 6 bases. The DNA for the CDR3 is TGTGCCAGCAGCTTGGTGAGGACAGGGGGCGAGAACCATGGCTACACCTTC. It encodes CASSLVRTGGENHGYTF. Together with reference TRBV5-6 and TRBJ1-2, the CDR3 gives the full variable domain: DAGVTQSPTHLIKTRGQQVTLRCSPKSGHDTVSWYQQALGQGPQFIFQYYEEEERQRGNFPDRFSGHQFPNYSSELNVNALLLGDSALYLCASSLVRTGGENHGYTFGSGTRLTVV.

In this sample, this clone turned up once. The chain couples TRBV4-2 to TRBJ1-1; D gene uncertain. The V end was cut by 1 base, the J end by 2 bases, with 8 bases between. Germline CDR1 LGHNA, CDR2 YNFKEQ. The CDR3 runs 14 residues. The CDR3 reads CASSQVGVNTEAFF. CDR3 bases: TGTGCCAGCAGCCAAGTCGGGGTCAACACTGAAGCTTTCTTT.

This clone was seen a handful of times. The chain combines TRBV29-1 with TRBJ2-7; 7 bases map to TRBD2. CDR3 size: 12 residues. Germline trimming cut 4 bases from V and 0 bases from J; bases unmatched to any gene: 0. Germline CDR1 is SQVTM and CDR2 is ANQGSEA. CDR3 bases: TGCAGCGTTGCTAGCGGCTCCTACGAGCAGTACTTC. Protein product: CSVASGSYEQYF.

This chain uses TRBV5-4 with TRBJ1-1; D is unresolved. V dropped 2 bases and J dropped 5 bases, with 13 bases sitting between them. This CDR3 contains 14 residues. From germline, CDR1 is SGHNT and CDR2 YYREEE (reference sequence). This CDR3 is CASSFNHRRTEAFF. The CDR3, as DNA: TGTGCCAGCAGCTTCAATCACAGAAGGACTGAAGCTTTCTTT.

The J gene is TRBJ2-3, the V gene TRBV7-9; the match to TRBD1 covers 7 bases. The germline CDR1 and CDR2 sequences are SEHNR and FQNEAQ (reference sequence). V lost 0 bases and J lost 0; bases outside the gene matches: 0. The CDR3 length is 15 residues. Here the CDR3 DNA reads TGTGCCAGCAGCTTAGCGGGACAGAGCACAGATACGCAGTATTTT. Translating it yields CASSLAGQSTDTQYF. The full variable domain, its missing parts supplied by reference TRBV7-9 and TRBJ2-3, is DTGVSQNPRHKITKRGQNVTFRCDPISEHNRLYWYRQTLGQGPEFLTYFQNEAQLEKSRLLSDRFSAERPKGSFSTLEIQRTEQGDSAMYLCASSLAGQSTDTQYFGPGTRLTVL.

This clone has only one observation. The J gene is TRBJ1-1, the V gene TRBV7-8, with D hard to call. Germline CDR1 reads SGHVS; CDR2 reads FQNEAQ. This CDR3 spans 14 amino acids. V was pared by 3 bases and J by 2 bases, with 10 bases between. The CDR3 region is CASSFGRVNTEAFF. CDR3 DNA: TGTGCCAGCAGCTTCGGGCGGGTTAACACTGAAGCTTTCTTT.

V and J are TRBV15 and TRBJ1-1; D may be TRBD1 (5 bases). V lost 1 base to trimming and J lost 4 bases, with 10 bases between them. The CDR3 loop spans 14 amino acids. Germline CDR1 is LNHNV and CDR2 is YYDKDF (reference sequence). This CDR3 is CATSRGGESTEAFF. The CDR3 DNA is TGTGCCACCAGCAGAGGGGGGGAGAGCACTGAAGCTTTCTTT.

The gene calls are TRBV27 and TRBJ1-1; no reliable D call. The germline gives CDR1 MNHEY, CDR2 SMNVEV (reference sequence). This CDR3 comprises 12 residues. The V gene lost 4 bases and the J gene lost 1 base, with 4 bases spanning the gap. CDR3 region: CASSSGNTEAFF. The DNA of the CDR3 is TGTGCCAGCAGTTCAGGGAACACTGAAGCTTTCTTT.

The chain recombines TRBV18 with TRBJ2-7; 10 bases fit TRBD1. Germline-derived CDR1 and CDR2 are KGHSH and LQKENI. This CDR3 contains 14 residues. V was clipped by 6 bases and J by 4 bases; unmatched bases: 6. CDR3 DNA: TGTGCCAGCTCCGGGACAGGGGATCGTTACGAGCAGTACTTC. Protein sequence: CASSGTGDRYEQYF.

Only a few counts were recorded for this clone. The V gene is TRBV18, the J gene TRBJ1-5; 7 bases match TRBD1. J gave up 3 bases and V 6 bases, and 5 bases lay outside the gene matches. This CDR3 spans 14 amino acids. Germline CDR1 reads KGHSH; CDR2 reads LQKENI. The CDR3 nucleotides read TGTGCCAGCTCTCAACAGGGGTTCAATCAGCCCCAGCATTTT. This gives the protein CASSQQGFNQPQHF.

A note on this clone: Other DNA sequences in the sample encode the same CDR3. The chain employs TRBV7-3 and TRBJ1-1; the D gene is possibly TRBD1 (6 bases). Germline CDR1 and CDR2: SGHTA and FQGTGA. Trimming removed 0 bases from V and 4 bases from J, with 9 bases in between. There are 14 residues in the CDR3. The CDR3 nucleotides read TGTGCCAGCAGCTTAACAGGGGGTGGCACTGAAGCTTTCTTT. Protein: CASSLTGGGTEAFF.